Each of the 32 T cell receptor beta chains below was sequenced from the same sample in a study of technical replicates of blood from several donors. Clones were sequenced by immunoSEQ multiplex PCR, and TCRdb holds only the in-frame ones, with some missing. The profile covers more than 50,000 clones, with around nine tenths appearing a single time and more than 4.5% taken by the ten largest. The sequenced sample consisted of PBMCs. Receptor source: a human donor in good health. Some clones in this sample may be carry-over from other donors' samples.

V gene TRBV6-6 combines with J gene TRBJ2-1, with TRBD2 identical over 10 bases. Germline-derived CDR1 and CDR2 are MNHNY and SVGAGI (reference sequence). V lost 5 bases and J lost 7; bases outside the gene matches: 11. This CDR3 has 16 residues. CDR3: CASSRLAGGSRNEQFF. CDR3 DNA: TGTGCCAGCAGTCGGTTAGCGGGAGGCTCTAGGAATGAGCAGTTCTTC.

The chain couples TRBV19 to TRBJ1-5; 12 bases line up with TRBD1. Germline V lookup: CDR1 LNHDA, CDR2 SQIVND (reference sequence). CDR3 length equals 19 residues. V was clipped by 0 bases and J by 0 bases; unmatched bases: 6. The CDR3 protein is CASSIEGDRGRYSNQPQHF. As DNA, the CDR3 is TGTGCCAGTAGTATAGAGGGGGACAGGGGGCGATATAGCAATCAGCCCCAGCATTTT.

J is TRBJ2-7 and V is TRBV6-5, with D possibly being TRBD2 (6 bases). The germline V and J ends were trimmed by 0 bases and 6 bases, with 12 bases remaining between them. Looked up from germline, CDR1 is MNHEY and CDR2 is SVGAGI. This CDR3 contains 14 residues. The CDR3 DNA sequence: TGTGCCAGCAGTTACTCGGCAGGGAGGCGCGAGCAGTACTTC. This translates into CASSYSAGRREQYF.

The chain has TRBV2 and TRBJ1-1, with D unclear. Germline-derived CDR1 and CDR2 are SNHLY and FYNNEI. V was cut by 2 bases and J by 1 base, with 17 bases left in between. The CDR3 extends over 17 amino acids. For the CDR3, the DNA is TGTGCCAGCAGTGAACAACGCCTTCTTGGCGGGAACACTGAAGCTTTCTTT. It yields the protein CASSEQRLLGGNTEAFF.

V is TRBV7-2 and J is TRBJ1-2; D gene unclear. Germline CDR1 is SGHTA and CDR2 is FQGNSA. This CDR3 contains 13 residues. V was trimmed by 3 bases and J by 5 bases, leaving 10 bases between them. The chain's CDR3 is CASSFGQAYGYTF. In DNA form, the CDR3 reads TGTGCCAGCAGCTTCGGTCAGGCTTATGGCTACACCTTC.

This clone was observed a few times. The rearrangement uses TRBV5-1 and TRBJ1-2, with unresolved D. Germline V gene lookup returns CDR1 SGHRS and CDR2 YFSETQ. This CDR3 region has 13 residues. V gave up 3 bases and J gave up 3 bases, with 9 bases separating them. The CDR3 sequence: CASSSTLDYGYTF. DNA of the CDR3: TGCGCCAGCAGCTCAACTCTGGACTATGGCTACACCTTC.

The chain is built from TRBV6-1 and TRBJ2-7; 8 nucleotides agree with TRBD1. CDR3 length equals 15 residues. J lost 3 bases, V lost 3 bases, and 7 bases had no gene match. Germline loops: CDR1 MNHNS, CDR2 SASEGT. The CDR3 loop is CASSDPQGALYEQYF. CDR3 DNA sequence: TGTGCCAGCAGTGACCCTCAGGGGGCCCTCTACGAGCAGTACTTC.

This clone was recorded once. The CDR3 DNA sequence: TGTGCCTCTGCGGCTGGAAGCTCCTACAATGAGCAGTTCTTC. Its translation is CASAAGSSYNEQFF. V usage is TRBV7-6 and J usage is TRBJ2-1, with D hard to call. In germline, CDR1 is SGHVS, CDR2 FNYEAQ. The CDR3 covers 14 residues. V shed 11 bases and J shed 0 bases, with 14 bases lying between them.

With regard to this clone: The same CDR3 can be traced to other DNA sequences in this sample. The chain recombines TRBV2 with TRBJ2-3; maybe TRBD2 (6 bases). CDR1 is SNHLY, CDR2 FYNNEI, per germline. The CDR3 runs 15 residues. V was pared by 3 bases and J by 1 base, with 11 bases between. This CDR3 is CASSDSGVGTDTQYF. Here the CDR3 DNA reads TGTGCCAGCAGTGATTCGGGGGTAGGCACAGATACGCAGTATTTT.

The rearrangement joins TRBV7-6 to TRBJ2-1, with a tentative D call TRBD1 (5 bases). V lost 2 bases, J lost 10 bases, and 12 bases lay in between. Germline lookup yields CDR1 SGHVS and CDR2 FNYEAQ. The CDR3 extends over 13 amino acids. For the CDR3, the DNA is TGTGCCAGCAGCTTATTGGGGCTTCGGGAGCAGTTCTTC. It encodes CASSLLGLREQFF.

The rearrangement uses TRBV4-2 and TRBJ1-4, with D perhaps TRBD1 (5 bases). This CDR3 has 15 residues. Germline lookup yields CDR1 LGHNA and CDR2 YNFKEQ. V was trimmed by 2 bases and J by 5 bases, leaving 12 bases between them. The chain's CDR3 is CASSQQGKGNEKLFF. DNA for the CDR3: TGTGCCAGCAGCCAACAGGGCAAAGGGAATGAAAAACTGTTTTTT.

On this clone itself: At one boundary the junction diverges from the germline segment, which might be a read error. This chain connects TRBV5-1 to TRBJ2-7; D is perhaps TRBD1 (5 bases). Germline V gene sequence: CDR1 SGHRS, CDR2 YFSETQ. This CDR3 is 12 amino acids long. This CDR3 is CASSLSPGAVLF. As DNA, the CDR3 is TGCGCCAGCAGCTTATCCCCTGGGGCCGTCCTCTTC. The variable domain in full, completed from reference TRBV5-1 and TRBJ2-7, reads KAGVTQTPRYLIKTRGQQVTLSCSPISGHRSVSWYQQTPGQGLQFLFEYFSETQRNKGNFPGRFSGRQFSNSRSEMNVSTLELGDSALYLCASSLSPGAVLFGPGTRLTVT.

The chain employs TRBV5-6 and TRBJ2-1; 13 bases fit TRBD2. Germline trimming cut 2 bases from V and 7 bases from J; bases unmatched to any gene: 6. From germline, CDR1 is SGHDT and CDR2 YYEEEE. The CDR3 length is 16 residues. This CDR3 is CASSFLTSGGANEQFF. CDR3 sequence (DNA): TGTGCCAGCAGCTTCCTAACTAGCGGGGGGGCAAATGAGCAGTTCTTC.

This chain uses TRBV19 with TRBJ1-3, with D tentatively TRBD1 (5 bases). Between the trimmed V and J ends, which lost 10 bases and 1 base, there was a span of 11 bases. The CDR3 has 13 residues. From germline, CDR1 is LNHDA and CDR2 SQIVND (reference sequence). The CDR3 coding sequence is TGTGCCACCGACCAGGGATCTGGAAACACCATATATTTT. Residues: CATDQGSGNTIYF.

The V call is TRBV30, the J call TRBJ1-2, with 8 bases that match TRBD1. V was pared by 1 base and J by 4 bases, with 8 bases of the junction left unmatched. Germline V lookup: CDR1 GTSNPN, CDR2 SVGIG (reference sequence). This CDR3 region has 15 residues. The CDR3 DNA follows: TGTGCCTGGAGTGGCCTCGGACAGGGTACCTATGGCTACACCTTC. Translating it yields CAWSGLGQGTYGYTF.

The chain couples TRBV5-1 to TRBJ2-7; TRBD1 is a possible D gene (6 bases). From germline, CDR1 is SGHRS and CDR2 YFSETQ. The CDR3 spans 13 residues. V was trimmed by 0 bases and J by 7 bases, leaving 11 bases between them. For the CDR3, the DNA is TGCGCCAGCAGCTTGGTGGGGGCAGGGGAGCAGTACTTC. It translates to CASSLVGAGEQYF.

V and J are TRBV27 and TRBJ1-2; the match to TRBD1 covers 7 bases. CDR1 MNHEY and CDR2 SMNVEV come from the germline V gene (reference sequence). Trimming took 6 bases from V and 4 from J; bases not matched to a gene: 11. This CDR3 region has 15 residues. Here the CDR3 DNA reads TGTGCCAGCAGCCTTGGACAGGCCAAGGGCTATGGCTACACCTTC. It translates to CASSLGQAKGYGYTF.

CDR3: CASSWTGRDNQPQHF. DNA of the CDR3: TGCGCCAGCAGCTGGACAGGGCGAGACAATCAGCCCCAGCATTTT. This chain links TRBV5-1 with TRBJ1-5; 8 bases align to TRBD1. CDR3 length: 15 residues. V trimming: 3 bases; J trimming: 3 bases; junction bases outside the gene matches: 5. Germline V CDR1 and CDR2: SGHRS, YFSETQ.

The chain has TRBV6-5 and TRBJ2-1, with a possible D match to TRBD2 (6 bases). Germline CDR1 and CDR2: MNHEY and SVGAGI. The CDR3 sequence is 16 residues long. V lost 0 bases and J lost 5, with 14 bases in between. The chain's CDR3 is CASSYSAGTTNNEQFF. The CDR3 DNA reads TGTGCCAGCAGTTACTCGGCGGGGACCACTAACAATGAGCAGTTCTTC.

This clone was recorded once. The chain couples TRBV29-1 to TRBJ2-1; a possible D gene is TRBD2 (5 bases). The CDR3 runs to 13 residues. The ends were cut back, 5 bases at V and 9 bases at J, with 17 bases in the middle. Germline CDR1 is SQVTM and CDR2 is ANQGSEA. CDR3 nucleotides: TGCAGCGTTACACGGGGATACCTCCTTGAGCAGTTCTTC. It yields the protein CSVTRGYLLEQFF.

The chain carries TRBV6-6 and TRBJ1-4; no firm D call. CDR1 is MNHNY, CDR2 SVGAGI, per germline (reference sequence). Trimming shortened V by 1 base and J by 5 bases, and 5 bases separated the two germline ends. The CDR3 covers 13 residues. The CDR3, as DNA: TGTGCCAGCAGTTACTGGAGAAATGAAAAACTGTTTTTT. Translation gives CASSYWRNEKLFF.

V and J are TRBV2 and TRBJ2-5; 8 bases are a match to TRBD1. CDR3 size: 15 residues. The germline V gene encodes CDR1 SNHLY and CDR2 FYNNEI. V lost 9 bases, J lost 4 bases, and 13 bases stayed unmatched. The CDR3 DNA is TGTGCCAGAAGAGGGGGCAGGGGGCACCCAGAGACCCAGTACTTC. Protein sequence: CARRGGRGHPETQYF. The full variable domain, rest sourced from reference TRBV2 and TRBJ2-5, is EPEVTQTPSHQVTQMGQEVILRCVPISNHLYFYWYRQILGQKVEFLVSFYNNEISEKSEIFDDQFSVERPDGSNFTLKIRSTKLEDSAMYFCARRGGRGHPETQYFGPGTRLLVL.

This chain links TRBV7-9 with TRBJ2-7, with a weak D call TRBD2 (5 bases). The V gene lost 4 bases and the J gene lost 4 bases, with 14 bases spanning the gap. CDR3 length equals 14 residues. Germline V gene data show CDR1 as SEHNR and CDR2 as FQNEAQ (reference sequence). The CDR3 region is CASSYRGMPYEQYF. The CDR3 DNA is TGTGCCAGCAGCTACAGAGGGATGCCTTACGAGCAGTACTTC.

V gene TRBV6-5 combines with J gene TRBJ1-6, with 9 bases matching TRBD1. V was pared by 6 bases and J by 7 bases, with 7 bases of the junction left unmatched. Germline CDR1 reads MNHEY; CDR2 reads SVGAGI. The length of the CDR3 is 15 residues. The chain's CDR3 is CASSQDRGDNSPLHF. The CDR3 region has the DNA TGTGCCAGCAGCCAGGACAGGGGAGACAATTCACCCCTCCACTTT.

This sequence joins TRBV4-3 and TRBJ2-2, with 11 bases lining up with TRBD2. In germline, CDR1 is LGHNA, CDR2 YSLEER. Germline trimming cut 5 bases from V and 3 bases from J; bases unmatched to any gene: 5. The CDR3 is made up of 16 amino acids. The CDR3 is CASSSWTSGHTGELFF. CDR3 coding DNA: TGCGCCAGCAGCTCCTGGACTAGCGGGCACACCGGGGAGCTGTTTTTT.

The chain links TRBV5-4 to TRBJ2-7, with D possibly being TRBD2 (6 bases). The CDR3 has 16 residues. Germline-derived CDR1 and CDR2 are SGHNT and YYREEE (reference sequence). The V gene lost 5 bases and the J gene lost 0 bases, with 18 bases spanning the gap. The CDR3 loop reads CASSPGAGSRSYEQYF. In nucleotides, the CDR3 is TGTGCCAGCAGTCCCGGGGCGGGGTCGCGCTCCTACGAGCAGTACTTC. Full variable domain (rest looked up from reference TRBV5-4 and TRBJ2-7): ETGVTQSPTHLIKTRGQQVTLRCSSQSGHNTVSWYQQALGQGPQFIFQYYREEENGRGNFPPRFSGLQFPNYSSELNVNALELDDSALYLCASSPGAGSRSYEQYFGPGTRLTVT.

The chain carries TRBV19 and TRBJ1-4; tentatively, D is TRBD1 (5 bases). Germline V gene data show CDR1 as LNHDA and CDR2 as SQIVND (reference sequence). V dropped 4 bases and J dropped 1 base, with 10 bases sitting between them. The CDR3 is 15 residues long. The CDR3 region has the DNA TGTGCCAGTAGTACTACAACAGGAACTAATGAAAAACTGTTTTTT. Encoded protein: CASSTTTGTNEKLFF.

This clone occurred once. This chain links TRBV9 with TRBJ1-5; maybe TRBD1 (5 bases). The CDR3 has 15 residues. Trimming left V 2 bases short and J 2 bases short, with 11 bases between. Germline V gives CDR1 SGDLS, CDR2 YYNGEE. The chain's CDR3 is CASSVGGTGNQPQHF. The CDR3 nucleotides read TGTGCCAGCAGCGTTGGGGGGACGGGCAATCAGCCCCAGCATTTT.

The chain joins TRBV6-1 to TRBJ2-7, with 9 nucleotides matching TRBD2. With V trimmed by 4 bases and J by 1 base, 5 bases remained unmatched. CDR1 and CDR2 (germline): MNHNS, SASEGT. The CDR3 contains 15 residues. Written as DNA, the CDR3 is TGTGCCAGCAGTGGTATAGCGGGAGAATCCTACGAGCAGTACTTC. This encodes CASSGIAGESYEQYF.

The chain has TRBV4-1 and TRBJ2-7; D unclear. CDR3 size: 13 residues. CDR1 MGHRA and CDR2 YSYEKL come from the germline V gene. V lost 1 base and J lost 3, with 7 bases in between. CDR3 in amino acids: CASSQAYSYEQYF. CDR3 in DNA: TGCGCCAGCAGCCAAGCTTACAGCTACGAGCAGTACTTC.

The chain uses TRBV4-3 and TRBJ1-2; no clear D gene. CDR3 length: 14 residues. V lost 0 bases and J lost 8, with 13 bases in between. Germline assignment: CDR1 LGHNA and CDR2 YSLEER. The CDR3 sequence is CASSQEEAGGGYTF. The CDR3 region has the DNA TGCGCCAGCAGCCAAGAGGAAGCGGGAGGAGGCTACACCTTC.

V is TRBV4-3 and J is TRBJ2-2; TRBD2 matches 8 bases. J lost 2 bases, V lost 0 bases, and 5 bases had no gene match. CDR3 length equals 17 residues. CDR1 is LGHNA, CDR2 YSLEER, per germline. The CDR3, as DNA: TGCGCCAGCAGCCAAGATTTGGCGGGAGGTAACACCGGGGAGCTGTTTTTT. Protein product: CASSQDLAGGNTGELFF.